The entry that follows covers one T cell receptor (beta chain) sequence. As yet, its antigen is unknown. These data originate in a study of CD8 T cells in Susac syndrome. Study-wide findings and caveats: It was acknowledged in the study that the number of individuals who were included in its TCR sequencing and HLA analysis was relatively small.

Random hexamers were used to reverse transcribe 0.5 to 1 ug of RNA. TCRdb analysed the immunoSEQ multiplex PCR reads with MiXCR anew, one entry per CDR3 protein. Among tens of thousands of distinct CDR3 sequences listed, about 96% were seen once. Sequenced material: CD8+ T cells from PBMCs. This receptor was obtained from a human donor with Susac syndrome.

The CDR3 DNA reads TGTGCCAGCAGCCCTCGATGGTTGCAGGGAGAAACTAACTATGGCTACACCTTC. It encodes CASSPRWLQGETNYGYTF. The chain carries TRBV7-2 and TRBJ1-2; D may be TRBD1 (5 bases). The V end was cut by 5 bases, the J end by 0 bases, with 22 bases between. This CDR3 has 18 amino acids. CDR1 SGHTA and CDR2 FQGNSA come from the germline V gene.